Shown below are 17 T cell receptor beta chains from a single sample sequenced in a study of shared T cell receptors in the human thymus. Method: immunoSEQ multiplex PCR; TCRdb's copy keeps in-frame clones and lacks some. The sample lists some 720,000 clones, around 87% occurring once. A further study also used this sample, focusing on human thymus T cells.

Sequenced material: thymocytes. These receptors all come from a boy in the first two years of life with a congenital heart defect.

This chain links TRBV6-5 with TRBJ2-2; 11 bases align to TRBD2. The germline V gene encodes CDR1 MNHEY and CDR2 SVGAGI. With V trimmed by 0 bases and J by 6 bases, 3 bases remained unmatched. The CDR3 loop spans 16 amino acids. CDR3 loop: CASSYSPSGRSGELFF. The CDR3 DNA is TGTGCCAGCAGTTACTCCCCTAGCGGGAGGTCCGGGGAGCTGTTTTTT.

The chain recombines TRBV28 with TRBJ2-7; TRBD1 aligns across 10 bases. V was clipped by 11 bases and J by 5 bases; unmatched bases: 6. CDR1 and CDR2 (germline): MDHEN, SYDVKM. CDR3 length equals 12 residues. In nucleotides, the CDR3 is TGTGCCGCCGACAGGGGGCTCGACGAGCAGTACTTC. Residues: CAADRGLDEQYF.

The chain employs TRBV7-2 and TRBJ1-2; 8 bases are shared with TRBD1. The CDR3 contains 14 residues. V lost 1 base, J lost 6 bases, and 4 bases stayed unmatched. In germline, CDR1 is SGHTA, CDR2 FQGNSA. The CDR3 sequence is CASSLEDRVNGYTF. For the CDR3, the DNA is TGTGCCAGCAGCTTAGAGGACAGGGTTAATGGCTACACCTTC.

The chain carries TRBV7-9 and TRBJ1-4, with D perhaps matching TRBD1 (5 bases). V was trimmed by 1 base and J by 0 bases, leaving 12 bases between them. The CDR3 totals 17 residues. In germline, CDR1 is SEHNR, CDR2 FQNEAQ (reference sequence). The CDR3 DNA is TGTGCCAGCAGCTTAGTGGAGTCGGGGGCAACTAATGAAAAACTGTTTTTT. Its protein is CASSLVESGATNEKLFF.

The chain recombines TRBV7-9 with TRBJ2-1; TRBD2 agrees at 11 bases. The junction had 10 bases not matched to a gene; V was cut back by 5 bases and J by 4 bases. Germline V gene lookup returns CDR1 SEHNR and CDR2 FQNEAQ (reference sequence). There are 17 residues in the CDR3. The CDR3 loop is CASSPPPGLADYNEQFF. The CDR3 DNA sequence: TGTGCCAGCAGCCCTCCTCCGGGACTAGCGGATTACAATGAGCAGTTCTTC.

This chain joins TRBV28 and TRBJ1-2; maybe TRBD1 (5 bases). V lost 6 bases to trimming and J lost 5 bases, with 13 bases between them. The germline gives CDR1 MDHEN, CDR2 SYDVKM. The CDR3 has 13 amino acids. CDR3 loop: CASSTNRPYGYTF. CDR3 DNA sequence: TGTGCCAGCAGCACCAACAGGCCGTATGGCTACACCTTC.

V usage is TRBV6-1 and J usage is TRBJ1-5; TRBD1 might be the D (5 bases). Trimming cost V 2 bases and J 0 bases, with 14 bases left between them. The CDR3 has 17 amino acids. The germline CDR1 and CDR2 sequences are MNHNS and SASEGT. The CDR3: CASSETRALNSNQPQHF. CDR3 bases: TGTGCCAGCAGTGAAACCAGGGCCCTCAATAGCAATCAGCCCCAGCATTTT.

The chain carries TRBV5-4 and TRBJ2-6; 9 bases line up with TRBD2. The CDR3 runs to 17 residues. Unmatched junction bases numbered 9, after V lost 6 bases and J lost 2 bases. Germline CDR1 and CDR2: SGHNT and YYREEE (reference sequence). In DNA form, the CDR3 reads TGTGCCAGCACCAAATCGGCGGGAGGGCCTGGGGCCAACGTCCTGACTTTC. It is translated as CASTKSAGGPGANVLTF.

V is TRBV27 and J is TRBJ1-4; a weak D match, TRBD1 (5 bases). Trimming pared 8 bases from V and 5 bases from J, leaving 9 bases between. The germline V gene has CDR1 MNHEY and CDR2 SMNVEV (reference sequence). This CDR3 is 12 amino acids long. In nucleotides, the CDR3 is TGTGCCAGCCGACAGTCGAATGAAAAACTGTTTTTT. Amino acids: CASRQSNEKLFF.

The genes are TRBV28 and TRBJ2-3; weak D call: TRBD1 (5 bases). This CDR3 contains 16 residues. With 5 bases removed from V and 5 bases from J, the gap between germline ends came to 20 bases. In germline, CDR1 is MDHEN, CDR2 SYDVKM. CDR3: CASSHSAGLQGDTQYF. The CDR3 nucleotides are TGTGCCAGCAGTCACTCCGCCGGGCTTCAGGGAGATACGCAGTATTTT.

This chain links TRBV4-3 with TRBJ2-1; D uncertain. The V and J ends lost 0 bases and 8 bases respectively, with 14 bases between them. The CDR3 covers 15 residues. Germline V gene lookup returns CDR1 LGHNA and CDR2 YSLEER. The CDR3: CASSQDPDSQYEQFF. For the CDR3, the DNA is TGCGCCAGCAGCCAAGATCCTGACTCCCAATATGAGCAGTTCTTC.

The rearrangement joins TRBV7-2 to TRBJ2-7; 9 nucleotides match TRBD1. Germline V CDR1 and CDR2: SGHTA, FQGNSA. The CDR3 extends over 18 amino acids. J lost 5 bases, V lost 2 bases, and 16 bases had no gene match. The CDR3 reads CASSLTAPGQGKTNEQYF. CDR3 DNA: TGTGCCAGCAGCTTAACAGCACCGGGACAGGGAAAGACCAACGAGCAGTACTTC.

The V and J genes are TRBV6-1 and TRBJ2-7, with 8 bases that match TRBD1. The CDR3 is 15 amino acids. Trimming at V came to 4 bases and at J to 2 bases, leaving 7 bases not matched to a gene. Germline lookup yields CDR1 MNHNS and CDR2 SASEGT. The CDR3 sequence: CASSAGQGPTYEQYF. The CDR3 DNA follows: TGTGCCAGCAGTGCCGGACAGGGTCCAACCTACGAGCAGTACTTC.

J is TRBJ1-1 and V is TRBV5-6; no firm D call. The germline gives CDR1 SGHDT, CDR2 YYEEEE. V was pared by 2 bases and J by 0 bases, with 11 bases between. The CDR3 is made up of 15 amino acids. CDR3 in amino acids: CASSFYSIMNTEAFF. CDR3 DNA: TGTGCCAGCAGCTTTTACAGTATCATGAACACTGAAGCTTTCTTT.

CDR3 loop: CASSLGTGGNTIYF. Written as DNA, the CDR3 is TGTGCCAGCAGCCTCGGGACAGGGGGTAACACCATATATTTT. The rearrangement joins TRBV5-6 to TRBJ1-3, with 11 positions matching TRBD1. Unmatched junction bases numbered 4, after V lost 4 bases and J lost 7 bases. The CDR3 totals 14 residues. Germline V lookup: CDR1 SGHDT, CDR2 YYEEEE.

This chain joins TRBV28 and TRBJ2-7; 10 positions match TRBD2. This CDR3 contains 19 residues. Losses at the gene ends were 0 bases for V and 8 bases for J; bases not matched to a gene: 19. CDR1 is MDHEN, CDR2 SYDVKM, per germline. CDR3 amino acids: CASSLCEKQARTSGKKQYF. The CDR3 DNA follows: TGTGCCAGCAGTTTATGCGAAAAACAAGCCCGGACTAGCGGAAAGAAGCAGTACTTC.

The chain has TRBV5-4 and TRBJ2-5; 11 nucleotides align to TRBD1. Trimming at V came to 0 bases and at J to 4 bases, leaving 8 bases not matched to a gene. This CDR3 has 17 residues. CDR1 is SGHNT, CDR2 YYREEE, per germline (reference sequence). CDR3 in DNA: TGTGCCAGCAGCTTGGCCGCGGGACAGGGGGTAGGAGAGACCCAGTACTTC. It is translated as CASSLAAGQGVGETQYF. Looking up the rest from reference TRBV5-4 and TRBJ2-5 gives the full variable domain: ETGVTQSPTHLIKTRGQQVTLRCSSQSGHNTVSWYQQALGQGPQFIFQYYREEENGRGNFPPRFSGLQFPNYSSELNVNALELDDSALYLCASSLAAGQGVGETQYFGPGTRLLVL.